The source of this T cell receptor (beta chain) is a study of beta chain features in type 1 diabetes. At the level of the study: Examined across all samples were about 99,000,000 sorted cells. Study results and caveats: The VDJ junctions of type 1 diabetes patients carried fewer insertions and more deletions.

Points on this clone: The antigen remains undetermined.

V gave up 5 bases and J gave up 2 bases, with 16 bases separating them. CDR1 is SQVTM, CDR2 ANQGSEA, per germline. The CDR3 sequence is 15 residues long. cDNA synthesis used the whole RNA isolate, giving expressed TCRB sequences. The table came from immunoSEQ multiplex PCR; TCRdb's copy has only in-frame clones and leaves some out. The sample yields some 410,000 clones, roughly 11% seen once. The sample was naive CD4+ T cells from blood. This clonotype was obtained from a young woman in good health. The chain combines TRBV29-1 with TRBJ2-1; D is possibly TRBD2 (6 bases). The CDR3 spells CSVRLGLTAYNEQFF. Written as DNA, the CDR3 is TGCAGCGTTCGGCTGGGACTGACTGCCTACAATGAGCAGTTCTTC.